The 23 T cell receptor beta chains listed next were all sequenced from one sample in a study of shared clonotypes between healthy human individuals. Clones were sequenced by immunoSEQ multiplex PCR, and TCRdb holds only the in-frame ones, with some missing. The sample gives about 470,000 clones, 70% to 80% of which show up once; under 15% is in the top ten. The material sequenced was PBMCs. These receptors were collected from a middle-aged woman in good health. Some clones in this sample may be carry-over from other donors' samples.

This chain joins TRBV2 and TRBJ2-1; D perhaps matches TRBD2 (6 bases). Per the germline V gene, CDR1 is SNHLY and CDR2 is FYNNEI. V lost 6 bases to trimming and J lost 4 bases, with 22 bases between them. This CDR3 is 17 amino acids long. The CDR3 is CASRSSYIAEVYNEQFF. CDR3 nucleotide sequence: TGTGCCAGCAGGTCCAGTTATATAGCGGAGGTTTACAATGAGCAGTTCTTC.

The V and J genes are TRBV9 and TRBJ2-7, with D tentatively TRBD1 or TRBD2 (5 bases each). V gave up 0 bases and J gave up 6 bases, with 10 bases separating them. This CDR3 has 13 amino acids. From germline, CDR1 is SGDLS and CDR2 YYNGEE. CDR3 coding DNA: TGTGCCAGCAGCGTAGGGGGGTCGGGCGAGCAGTACTTC. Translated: CASSVGGSGEQYF.

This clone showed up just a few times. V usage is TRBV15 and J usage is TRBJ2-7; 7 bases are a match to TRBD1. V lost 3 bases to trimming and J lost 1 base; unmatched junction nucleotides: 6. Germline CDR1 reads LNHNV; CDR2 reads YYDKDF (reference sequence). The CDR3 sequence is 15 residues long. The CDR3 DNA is TGTGCCACCAGCAGCCGGACAGGTGAATCCTACGAGCAGTACTTC. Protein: CATSSRTGESYEQYF. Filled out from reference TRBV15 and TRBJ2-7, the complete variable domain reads DAMVIQNPRYQVTQFGKPVTLSCSQTLNHNVMYWYQQKSSQAPKLLFHYYDKDFNNEADTPDNFQSRRPNTSFCFLDIRSPGLGDTAMYLCATSSRTGESYEQYFGPGTRLTVT.

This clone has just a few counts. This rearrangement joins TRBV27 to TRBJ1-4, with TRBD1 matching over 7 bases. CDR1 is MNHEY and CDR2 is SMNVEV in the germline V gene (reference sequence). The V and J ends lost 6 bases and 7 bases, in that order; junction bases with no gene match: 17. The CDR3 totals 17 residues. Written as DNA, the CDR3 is TGTGCCAGCAGCCTAAACCAACAGGGGTACTCATCTGAAAAACTGTTTTTT. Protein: CASSLNQQGYSSEKLFF.

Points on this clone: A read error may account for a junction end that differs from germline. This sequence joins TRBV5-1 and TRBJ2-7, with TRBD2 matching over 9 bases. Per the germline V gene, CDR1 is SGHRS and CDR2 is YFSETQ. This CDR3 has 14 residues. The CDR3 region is CASKASGIDYEQYF. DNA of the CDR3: TGTGCCAGCAAAGCTAGCGGGATTGACTACGAGCAGTACTTC.

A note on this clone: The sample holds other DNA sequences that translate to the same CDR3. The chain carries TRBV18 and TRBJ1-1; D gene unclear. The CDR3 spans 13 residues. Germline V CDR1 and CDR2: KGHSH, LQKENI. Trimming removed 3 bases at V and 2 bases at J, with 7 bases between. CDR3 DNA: TGTGCCAGCTCACCCGACCTTAACACTGAAGCTTTCTTT. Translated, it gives CASSPDLNTEAFF.

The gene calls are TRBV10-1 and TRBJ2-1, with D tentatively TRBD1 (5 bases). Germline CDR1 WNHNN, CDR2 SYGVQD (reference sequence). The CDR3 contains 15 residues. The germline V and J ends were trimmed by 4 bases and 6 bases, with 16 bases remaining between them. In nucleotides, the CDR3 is TGCGCCAGCAGTGTTAGGGGAACGGGCCTCAATGAGCAGTTCTTC. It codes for CASSVRGTGLNEQFF.

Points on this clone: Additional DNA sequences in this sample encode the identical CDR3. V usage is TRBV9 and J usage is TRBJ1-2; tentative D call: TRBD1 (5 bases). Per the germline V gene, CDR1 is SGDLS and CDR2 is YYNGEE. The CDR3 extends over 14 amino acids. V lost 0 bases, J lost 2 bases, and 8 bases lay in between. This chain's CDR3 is CASSVGGANYGYTF. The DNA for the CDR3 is TGTGCCAGCAGCGTAGGTGGGGCCAACTATGGCTACACCTTC.

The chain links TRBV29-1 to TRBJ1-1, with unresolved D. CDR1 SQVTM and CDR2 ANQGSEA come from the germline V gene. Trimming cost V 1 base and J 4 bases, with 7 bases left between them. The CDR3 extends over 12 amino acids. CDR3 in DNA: TGCAGCGTTGAAGTCCGGACCACTGAAGCTTTCTTT. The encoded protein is CSVEVRTTEAFF.

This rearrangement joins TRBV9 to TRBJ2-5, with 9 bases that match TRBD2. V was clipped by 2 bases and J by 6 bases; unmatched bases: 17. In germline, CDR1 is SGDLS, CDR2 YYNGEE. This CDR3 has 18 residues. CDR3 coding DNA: TGTGCCAGCAGCGTCACAGCGGGAGGACCCTACCTTGTACAGACCCAGTACTTC. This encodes CASSVTAGGPYLVQTQYF.

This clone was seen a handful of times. The DNA for the CDR3 is TGTGCCTGGAGTGCAACCCGACGGGAAAAACTGTTTTTT. Its translation: CAWSATRREKLFF. V usage is TRBV30 and J usage is TRBJ1-4; D uncertain. V lost 1 base and J 8 bases, leaving 11 bases between the germline ends. The CDR3 is 13 residues long. The V gene's germline CDR1 is GTSNPN and CDR2 SVGIG (reference sequence).

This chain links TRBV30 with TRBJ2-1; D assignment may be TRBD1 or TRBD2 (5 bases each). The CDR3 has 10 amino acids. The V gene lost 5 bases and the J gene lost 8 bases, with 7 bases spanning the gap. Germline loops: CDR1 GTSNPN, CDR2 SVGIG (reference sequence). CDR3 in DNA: TGTGCCTGGGGGGGACATGAGCAGTTCTTC. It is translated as CAWGGHEQFF.

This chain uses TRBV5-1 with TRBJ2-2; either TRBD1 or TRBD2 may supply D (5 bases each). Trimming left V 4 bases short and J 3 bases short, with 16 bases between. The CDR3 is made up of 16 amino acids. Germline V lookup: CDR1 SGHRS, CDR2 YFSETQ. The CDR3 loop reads CASSRTGIGDTGELFF. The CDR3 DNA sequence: TGCGCCAGCAGCCGAACGGGAATAGGGGACACCGGGGAGCTGTTTTTT.

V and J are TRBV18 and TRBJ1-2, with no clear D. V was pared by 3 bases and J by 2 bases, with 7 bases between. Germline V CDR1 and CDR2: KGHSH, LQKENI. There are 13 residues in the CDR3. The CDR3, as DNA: TGTGCCAGCTCACCTGGATTAAACTATGGCTACACCTTC. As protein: CASSPGLNYGYTF.

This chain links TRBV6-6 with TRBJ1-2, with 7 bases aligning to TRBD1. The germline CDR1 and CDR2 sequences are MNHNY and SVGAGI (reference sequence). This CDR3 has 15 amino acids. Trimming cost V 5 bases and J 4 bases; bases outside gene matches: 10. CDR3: CASSIRDSLIYGYTF. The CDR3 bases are TGTGCCAGCAGTATCCGGGACAGCCTGATCTATGGCTACACCTTC.

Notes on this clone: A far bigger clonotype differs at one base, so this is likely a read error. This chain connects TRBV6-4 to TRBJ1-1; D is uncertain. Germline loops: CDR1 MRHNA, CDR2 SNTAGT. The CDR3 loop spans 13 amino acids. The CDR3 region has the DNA TGTGCCAGCAGTCCCACAGAGAACACTGAAGCTTCCTTT. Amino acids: CASSPTENTEASF.

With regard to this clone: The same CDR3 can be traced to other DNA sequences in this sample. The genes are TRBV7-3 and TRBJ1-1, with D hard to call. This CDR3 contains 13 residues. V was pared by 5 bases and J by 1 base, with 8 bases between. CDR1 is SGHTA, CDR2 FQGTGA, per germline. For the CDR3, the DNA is TGTGCCAGCAGCCGGACGGCGAACACTGAAGCTTTCTTT. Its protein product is CASSRTANTEAFF. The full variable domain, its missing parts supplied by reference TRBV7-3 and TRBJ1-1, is GAGVSQTPSNKVTEKGKYVELRCDPISGHTALYWYRQSLGQGPEFLIYFQGTGAADDSGLPNDRFFAVRPEGSVSTLKIQRTERGDSAVYLCASSRTANTEAFFGQGTRLTVV.

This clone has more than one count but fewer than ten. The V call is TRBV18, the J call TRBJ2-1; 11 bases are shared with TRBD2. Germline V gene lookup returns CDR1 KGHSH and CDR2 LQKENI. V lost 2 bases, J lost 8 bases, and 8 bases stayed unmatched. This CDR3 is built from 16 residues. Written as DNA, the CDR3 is TGTGCCAGCTCACCAATCACTAGCGGGAGATCTCATGAGCAGTTCTTC. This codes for CASSPITSGRSHEQFF.

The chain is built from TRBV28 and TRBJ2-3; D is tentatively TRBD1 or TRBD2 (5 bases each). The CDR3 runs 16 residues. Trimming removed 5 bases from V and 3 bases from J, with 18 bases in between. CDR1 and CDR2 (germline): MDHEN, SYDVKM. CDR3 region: CASSPPLGDWTDTQYF. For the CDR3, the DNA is TGTGCCAGCAGTCCCCCGTTGGGGGATTGGACAGATACGCAGTATTTT.

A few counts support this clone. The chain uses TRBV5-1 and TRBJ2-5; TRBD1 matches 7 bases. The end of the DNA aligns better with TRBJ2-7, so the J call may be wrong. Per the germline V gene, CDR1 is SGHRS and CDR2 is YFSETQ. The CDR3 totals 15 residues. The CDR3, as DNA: TGCGCCAGCAGCTCCACCGGGACAGAGTCCTACGAGCAGTACTTC. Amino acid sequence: CASSSTGTESYEQYF.

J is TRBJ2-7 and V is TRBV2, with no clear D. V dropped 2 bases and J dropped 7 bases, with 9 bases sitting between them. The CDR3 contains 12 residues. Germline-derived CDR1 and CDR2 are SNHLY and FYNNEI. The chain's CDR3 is CASSESRWEQYF. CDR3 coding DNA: TGTGCCAGCAGTGAATCCCGGTGGGAGCAGTACTTC.

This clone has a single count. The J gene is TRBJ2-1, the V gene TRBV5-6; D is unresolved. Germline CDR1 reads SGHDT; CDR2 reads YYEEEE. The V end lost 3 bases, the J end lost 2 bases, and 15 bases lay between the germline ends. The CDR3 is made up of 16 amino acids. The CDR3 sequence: CASSSRTRGPYNEQFF. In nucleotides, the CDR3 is TGTGCCAGCAGCTCTAGGACGAGAGGCCCCTACAATGAGCAGTTCTTC.

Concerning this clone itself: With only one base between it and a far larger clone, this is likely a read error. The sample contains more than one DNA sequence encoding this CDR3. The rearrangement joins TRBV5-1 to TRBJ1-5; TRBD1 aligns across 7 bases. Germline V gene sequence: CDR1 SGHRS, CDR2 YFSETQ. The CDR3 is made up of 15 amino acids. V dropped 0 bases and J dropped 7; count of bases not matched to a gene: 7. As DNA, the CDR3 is TGCGCCAGCAGCTTGGAGGGGGCTCGTGGGCAGCCCCAGCATTTT. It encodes CASSLEGARGQPQHF. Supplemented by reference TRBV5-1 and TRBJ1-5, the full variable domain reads KAGVTQTPRYLIKTRGQQVTLSCSPISGHRSVSWYQQTPGQGLQFLFEYFSETQRNKGNFPGRFSGRQFSNSRSEMNVSTLELGDSALYLCASSLEGARGQPQHFGDGTRLSIL.